This entry is about one T cell receptor (beta chain). No antigen is known for it. These data are taken from a study of cytomegalovirus exposure and HLA in healthy donors. Study-level information: Most genotyped donors, approximately 77% of more than 300, had Caucasian-associated genetic ancestry.

The PCR had 60 Vbeta and 13 Jbeta primers. TCRdb's copy holds only in-frame clones and misses some; the assay was immunoSEQ multiplex PCR. The data hold about 160,000 clones, with roughly 80% observed a single time. The CDR3 sequence is 15 residues long. CDR1 is LNHDA, CDR2 SQIVND, per germline (reference sequence). V was cut by 3 bases and J by 6 bases, with 17 bases left in between. Study-wide results and limits: Researchers reported that a few CMV-associated chains were confirmed in vitro as CMV antigen-specific. The authors judged a highly shared variant cluster likely a sequencing artifact.

The chain carries TRBV19 and TRBJ1-1; D perhaps matches TRBD1 (6 bases). This receptor was identified in a man aged 25 to 40 in good health and CMV-seronegative. What was sequenced was PBMCs. CDR3 residues: CASSIRRTVRPEAFF. The CDR3 coding sequence is TGTGCCAGTAGTATCAGGAGGACAGTCCGACCTGAAGCTTTCTTT.